One and the same sample provided the 21 T cell receptor beta chains below, sequenced in a study of cytomegalovirus exposure and HLA in healthy donors. The PCR was carried out with 60 Vbeta primers and 13 Jbeta primers. The table came from immunoSEQ multiplex PCR; TCRdb's copy has only in-frame clones and leaves some out. The data contain more than 95,000 clones, approximately 79% of them singletons. Sample: PBMCs. The source is a man aged 60-69 years in good health and CMV-seropositive.

The J gene is TRBJ2-7, the V gene TRBV20-1; D is unresolved. The V gene's germline CDR1 is DFQATT and CDR2 SNEGSKA (reference sequence). The CDR3 sequence is 11 residues long. V gave up 8 bases and J gave up 1 base, with 9 bases separating them. CDR3 sequence: CSSTLSYEQYF. CDR3 nucleotide sequence: TGCAGTTCTACCCTTTCCTACGAGCAGTACTTC.

This chain connects TRBV11-2 to TRBJ1-6; D is unresolved. Germline V lookup: CDR1 SGHAT, CDR2 FQNNGV. Trimming took off 1 base at V and 4 bases at J, with 5 bases between the two ends. This CDR3 has 14 amino acids. The CDR3 DNA reads as TGTGCCAGCAGCTTAGGGGCTTATAATTCACCCCTCCACTTT. Protein sequence: CASSLGAYNSPLHF. Variable domain in full (rest from reference TRBV11-2 and TRBJ1-6): EAGVAQSPRYKIIEKRQSVAFWCNPISGHATLYWYQQILGQGPKLLIQFQNNGVVDDSQLPKDRFSAERLKGVDSTLKIQPAKLEDSAVYLCASSLGAYNSPLHFGNGTRLTVT.

The J gene is TRBJ2-1, the V gene TRBV7-2; 8 bases map to TRBD2. Germline V gene sequence: CDR1 SGHTA, CDR2 FQGNSA. J was trimmed by 0 bases and V by 6 bases; bases with no gene match: 4. This CDR3 is built from 15 residues. The CDR3 sequence is CASSPTSGSYNEQFF. The CDR3 region has the DNA TGTGCCAGCAGTCCAACTAGCGGCTCCTACAATGAGCAGTTCTTC.

In its sample, this clone was seen once. V gene TRBV5-5 combines with J gene TRBJ1-2; D is uncertain. The CDR3 is 12 residues long. V lost 3 bases to trimming and J lost 4 bases, with 7 bases between them. From germline, CDR1 is SGHKS and CDR2 YYEKEE (reference sequence). CDR3 coding DNA: TGTGCCAGCAGCTCAAACACCTATGGCTACACCTTC. Its protein product is CASSSNTYGYTF.

V is TRBV7-2 and J is TRBJ1-5; 7 bases map to TRBD1. Germline V gene lookup returns CDR1 SGHTA and CDR2 FQGNSA. The CDR3 is 17 residues long. V shed 1 base, J shed 2 bases, and the junction held 8 bases outside the gene matches. The CDR3 sequence: CASSLGGGWIGNQPQHF. CDR3 sequence (DNA): TGTGCCAGCAGCTTAGGAGGGGGCTGGATAGGCAATCAGCCCCAGCATTTT. The whole variable domain, remainder taken from reference TRBV7-2 and TRBJ1-5, is GAGVSQSPSNKVTEKGKDVELRCDPISGHTALYWYRQSLGQGLEFLIYFQGNSAPDKSGLPSDRFSAERTGGSVSTLTIQRTQQEDSAVYLCASSLGGGWIGNQPQHFGDGTRLSIL.

This rearrangement joins TRBV21-1 to TRBJ2-7; the DNA was not compared with TRBD2, the D call given in the table. TRBV21-1 is reported as a pseudogene. The CDR3 sequence is 16 residues long. This CDR3 reads CASSKDASGSSYEQYF. CDR3 DNA: TGTGCCAGCAGCAAAGACGCTAGCGGTAGCTCCTACGAGCAGTACTTC.

J is TRBJ1-1 and V is TRBV19, with 8 bases matching TRBD1. Trimming took 5 bases from V and 1 from J; bases not matched to a gene: 6. The V gene's germline CDR1 is LNHDA and CDR2 SQIVND (reference sequence). This CDR3 is built from 15 residues. CDR3: CASSYRGGGNTEAFF. The CDR3 DNA follows: TGTGCCAGTAGTTACAGGGGGGGAGGGAACACTGAAGCTTTCTTT.

This chain links TRBV9 with TRBJ2-1; weak D call: TRBD2 (5 bases). V was trimmed by 4 bases and J by 12 bases, leaving 17 bases between them. Germline-derived CDR1 and CDR2 are SGDLS and YYNGEE. The CDR3 has 13 residues. CDR3 protein: CASSSGLPGGQFF. The CDR3 bases are TGTGCCAGCAGCTCCGGACTGCCTGGTGGGCAGTTCTTC.

This clone was detected a few times. The chain carries TRBV6-5 and TRBJ2-5; no reliable D call. V dropped 8 bases and J dropped 6 bases, with 22 bases sitting between them. The CDR3 extends over 15 amino acids. Germline values: CDR1 MNHEY, CDR2 SVGAGI. CDR3 DNA: TGTGCCAGCTCCCCACCCTACAGCCAGCAAAAGACCCAGTACTTC. Translated, it gives CASSPPYSQQKTQYF.

The CDR3 nucleotides are TGTGCCAGCAGCTTGGCCCTGAGAGCAACTAATGAAAAACTGTTTTTT. Translation: CASSLALRATNEKLFF. The chain employs TRBV5-6 and TRBJ1-4; D ambiguous. Deletions cut 0 bases from V and 0 bases from J, with 9 bases between. The CDR3 length is 16 residues. From germline, CDR1 is SGHDT and CDR2 YYEEEE.

This clone has only a few counts. The V call is TRBV6-5, the J call TRBJ2-1; 10 bases are shared with TRBD2. The CDR3 runs to 16 residues. V dropped 2 bases and J dropped 12; count of bases not matched to a gene: 13. Germline V gives CDR1 MNHEY, CDR2 SVGAGI. The CDR3 nucleotides are TGTGCCAGCAGTTACGAACTAGCGGGGTTATGGGGCGGGCAGTTCTTC. Encoded protein: CASSYELAGLWGGQFF.

The genes are TRBV6-1 and TRBJ1-1; 7 bases align to TRBD1. V gave up 3 bases and J gave up 6 bases; unmatched junction bases: 7. In germline, CDR1 is MNHNS, CDR2 SASEGT. This CDR3 is built from 14 residues. The CDR3 DNA reads TGTGCCAGCAGTGATATCCGACAGGGTGCTGAAGCTTTCTTT. Its protein is CASSDIRQGAEAFF.

In this sample, this clone turned up once. This sequence joins TRBV6-1 and TRBJ1-1, with D possibly being TRBD1 (5 bases). V lost 7 bases to trimming and J lost 4 bases, with 16 bases between them. The CDR3 contains 14 residues. The V gene's germline CDR1 is MNHNS and CDR2 SASEGT. CDR3 sequence (DNA): TGTGCCAGCATCTCACGGGGGGTAGGCACTGAAGCTTTCTTT. Residues: CASISRGVGTEAFF.

This clone was picked up a small number of times. This chain uses TRBV4-3 with TRBJ2-3, with TRBD2 matching 9 bases. V gave up 1 base and J gave up 3 bases; unmatched junction bases: 5. Per germline, CDR1 LGHNA and CDR2 YSLEER. The CDR3 runs to 16 residues. This chain's CDR3 is CASSQGNSGGTDTQYF. The DNA for the CDR3 is TGCGCCAGCAGCCAAGGAAATAGCGGGGGAACAGATACGCAGTATTTT.

This rearrangement joins TRBV7-2 to TRBJ1-1, with D perhaps TRBD1 (5 bases). The CDR3 has 14 amino acids. Trimming cost V 1 base and J 2 bases, with 8 bases left between them. Germline V gives CDR1 SGHTA, CDR2 FQGNSA. The CDR3 region has the DNA TGTGCCAGCAGCTTAGGCAGGGATAACACTGAAGCTTTCTTT. It yields the protein CASSLGRDNTEAFF. The whole variable domain, remainder taken from reference TRBV7-2 and TRBJ1-1, is GAGVSQSPSNKVTEKGKDVELRCDPISGHTALYWYRQSLGQGLEFLIYFQGNSAPDKSGLPSDRFSAERTGGSVSTLTIQRTQQEDSAVYLCASSLGRDNTEAFFGQGTRLTVV.

This clone was found once. V is TRBV9 and J is TRBJ1-2; TRBD1 agrees at 7 bases. Germline CDR1 and CDR2: SGDLS and YYNGEE. The CDR3 spans 14 residues. With V trimmed by 3 bases and J by 6 bases, 8 bases remained unmatched. The CDR3 protein is CASSAQQGLDGYTF. The CDR3 bases are TGTGCCAGCAGCGCCCAACAGGGGTTGGATGGCTACACCTTC.

The CDR3 protein is CASSITLGDQPQHF. CDR3 nucleotide sequence: TGTGCCAGTAGTATAACCCTAGGGGATCAGCCCCAGCATTTT. V is TRBV19 and J is TRBJ1-5, with a possible D match to TRBD1 (5 bases). Trimming pared 2 bases from V and 5 bases from J, leaving 10 bases between. The CDR3 extends over 14 amino acids. Germline V gene data show CDR1 as LNHDA and CDR2 as SQIVND (reference sequence).

The chain has TRBV5-4 and TRBJ1-2; 9 nucleotides agree with TRBD1. CDR1 SGHNT and CDR2 YYREEE come from the germline V gene (reference sequence). The V gene end was trimmed by 4 bases and the J gene end by 3 bases; junction bases not matched to a gene: 4. The CDR3 loop spans 14 amino acids. DNA for the CDR3: TGTGCCAGCAGCCCCGGGACAGGGTACTATGGCTACACCTTC. Protein product: CASSPGTGYYGYTF.

The chain has TRBV28 and TRBJ1-1; 9 positions agree with TRBD1. The CDR3 consists of 15 residues. Germline CDR1 MDHEN, CDR2 SYDVKM. Losses at the gene ends were 2 bases for V and 7 bases for J; bases not matched to a gene: 8. CDR3 nucleotides: TGTGCCAGCAGTTTAGGGGGACAGGGACCCCGTGAAGCTTTCTTT. Its translation is CASSLGGQGPREAFF.

The chain links TRBV11-2 to TRBJ2-4, with 9 bases that match TRBD2. The germline V gene has CDR1 SGHAT and CDR2 FQNNGV. The CDR3 runs to 15 residues. After removal of 4 bases from V and 7 bases from J, the junction contained 8 bases not matched to a gene. CDR3 in DNA: TGTGCCAGCAGCTCCCCGGGACTAGCATGGAACATTCAGTACTTC. This sequence encodes CASSSPGLAWNIQYF. Supplemented by reference TRBV11-2 and TRBJ2-4, the full variable domain reads EAGVAQSPRYKIIEKRQSVAFWCNPISGHATLYWYQQILGQGPKLLIQFQNNGVVDDSQLPKDRFSAERLKGVDSTLKIQPAKLEDSAVYLCASSSPGLAWNIQYFGAGTRLSVL.

This clone was recorded a few times. The V call is TRBV29-1, the J call TRBJ2-3; D is perhaps TRBD1 (6 bases). Trimming removed 3 bases at V and 1 base at J, with 11 bases between. The CDR3 is made up of 14 amino acids. Looked up from germline, CDR1 is SQVTM and CDR2 is ANQGSEA. As DNA, the CDR3 is TGCAGCGTTGATTGGGGGCGCGGCACAGATACGCAGTATTTT. The encoded protein is CSVDWGRGTDTQYF.